The TCR beta chain under discussion was sequenced for a study of cytomegalovirus exposure and HLA in healthy donors. Note on this clone: Its target is unknown.

Primers for the PCR totalled 60 Vbeta and 13 Jbeta. Some clones are missing from TCRdb's copy, which holds only in-frame ones; the method was immunoSEQ multiplex PCR. The sample contains under 300,000 clones, roughly two thirds of which appear only once. Trimming cost V 6 bases and J 5 bases; bases outside gene matches: 6. This CDR3 is 14 amino acids long. Germline V gives CDR1 MNHEY, CDR2 SMNVEV (reference sequence). Study-wide results and caveats: Within a later analysis, the majority of CMV-associated TCR beta chains appeared HLA-restricted. V segments that were indistinguishable, TRBV6-2 and TRBV6-3 among them, were omitted from analysis.

This chain connects TRBV27 to TRBJ2-5; 10 bases agree with TRBD2. The sequence came from a female donor in good health and CMV-seronegative. Sequencing used PBMCs. CDR3 loop: CASRASGSRETQYF. CDR3 coding DNA: TGTGCCAGCAGGGCTAGCGGGAGTCGGGAGACCCAGTACTTC.